A single sample gave rise to the 5 T cell receptor beta chains below, sequenced in a study of blood T cell repertoires in COVID-19. Generated by immunoSEQ multiplex PCR, the TCRdb table keeps only in-frame clones and is missing some. The sample records over 60,000 clones, about 86% being singletons. What was sequenced was peripheral blood. These receptors came from a man aged 35-49 years with acute or convalescent COVID-19.

This clone was observed a single time. The chain links TRBV9 to TRBJ2-7, with TRBD2 matching 7 bases. Trimming removed 0 bases from V and 4 bases from J; junction bases left unmatched: 7. The CDR3 loop spans 15 amino acids. Germline assignment: CDR1 SGDLS and CDR2 YYNGEE. CDR3 protein: CASSVEVGGEYEQYF. The CDR3 nucleotides are TGTGCCAGCAGCGTAGAAGTGGGGGGGGAATACGAGCAGTACTTC.

This chain links TRBV20-1 with TRBJ1-2; TRBD1 matches at 8 bases. V lost 3 bases and J lost 0; bases outside the gene matches: 9. Germline CDR1 is DFQATT and CDR2 is SNEGSKA (reference sequence). This CDR3 has 16 residues. Here the CDR3 reads CSASFVRGPSNYGYTF. The DNA of the CDR3 is TGCAGTGCTAGTTTTGTCAGGGGGCCATCTAACTATGGCTACACCTTC.

The chain is built from TRBV5-1 and TRBJ2-3; possibly TRBD2 for D (6 bases). The CDR3 runs 15 residues. With 0 bases removed from V and 4 bases from J, the gap between germline ends came to 12 bases. The germline V gene encodes CDR1 SGHRS and CDR2 YFSETQ. The CDR3 reads CASSLGAGGADTQYF. The CDR3 DNA reads as TGCGCCAGCAGCTTGGGGGCCGGGGGTGCAGATACGCAGTATTTT.

The gene calls are TRBV9 and TRBJ1-4, with 10 bases fitting TRBD1. After removal of 0 bases from V and 7 bases from J, the junction contained 6 bases not matched to a gene. The CDR3 has 16 amino acids. Germline CDR1 is SGDLS and CDR2 is YYNGEE. DNA for the CDR3: TGTGCCAGCAGCGTAGGTTCAGGACAGGGGGTTGAAAAACTGTTTTTT. This translates into CASSVGSGQGVEKLFF. Full variable domain (rest looked up from reference TRBV9 and TRBJ1-4): DSGVTQTPKHLITATGQRVTLRCSPRSGDLSVYWYQQSLDQGLQFLIQYYNGEERAKGNILERFSAQQFPDLHSELNLSSLELGDSALYFCASSVGSGQGVEKLFFGSGTQLSVL.

This chain connects TRBV5-1 to TRBJ1-3; TRBD1 matches 9 bases. V shed 4 bases and J 10 bases; nucleotides not matched to a gene: 9. CDR3 size: 14 residues. CDR1 and CDR2 (germline): SGHRS, YFSETQ. As DNA, the CDR3 is TGCGCCAGCAGCCAAATGGGACAGGGAGAGACCATATATTTT. As protein: CASSQMGQGETIYF.